This is a list of T cell receptor beta chains from one sample in a study of identical twins. MiXCR, applied by TCRdb to the 5' RACE reads, yields one record per CDR3 protein. The data contain some 730,000 distinct CDR3 sequences, 18% of them singletons. The same specimen was also included in a second study, on T cells expressing NK-cell markers.

The source material was PBMCs. The receptors shown here come from a woman aged 18-29 years in good health. Each CDR3 is given with its conserved first and last residue. The order of the fields is clone size, J gene, D gene, V gene, CDR3 DNA, CDR3 protein. A D gene is named only where the DNA matches it firmly. The size field is filled for only some rows; it gives once, few, many or a size class.

size: NA; J: TRBJ1-3; D: NA; V: TRBV5-1; DNA: TGCGCCAGCAGCCTGGCAGGTCACACCATATATTTT; CDR3: CASSLAGHTIYF
size: NA; J: TRBJ2-1; D: TRBD2; V: TRBV20-1; DNA: TGCAGTGCTAGAGTCACTAGCGGGGGGGCCTATGAGCAGTTCTTC; CDR3: CSARVTSGGAYEQFF
size: NA; J: TRBJ2-7; D: NA; V: TRBV12-3/TRBV12-4; DNA: TGTGCCAGCAGTTTCACCCGGGGTGGGGAGCAGTACTTC; CDR3: CASSFTRGGEQYF
size: few; J: TRBJ2-1; D: TRBD2; V: TRBV20-1; DNA: TGCAGTGCTAGAGTGGCTAGCGGGGCCGCCCCTGAGCAGTTCTTC; CDR3: CSARVASGAAPEQFF
size: few; J: TRBJ2-2; D: NA; V: TRBV28; DNA: TGTGCCATAACGGGGGCCGGGACCGGGGAGCTGTTTTTT; CDR3: CAITGAGTGELFF
size: few; J: TRBJ2-5; D: NA; V: TRBV19; DNA: TGTGCCAGTAGTATTGTTCCAGGGCACGAGACCCAGTACTTC; CDR3: CASSIVPGHETQYF
size: NA; J: TRBJ2-5; D: NA; V: TRBV5-1; DNA: TGCGCCAGCAGCTTCGAGGCGGGAGAGACCCAGTACTTC; CDR3: CASSFEAGETQYF
size: few; J: TRBJ2-7; D: TRBD1; V: TRBV6-1; DNA: TGTGCCAGCAGACGCATCTCGACAGGGGGACCCTACGAGCAGTACTTC; CDR3: CASRRISTGGPYEQYF
size: NA; J: TRBJ2-7; D: NA; V: TRBV12-3/TRBV12-4; DNA: TGTGCCAGCAGGGCGGACTTCCCCTACGAGCAGTACTTC; CDR3: CASRADFPYEQYF
size: few; J: TRBJ2-5; D: NA; V: TRBV30; DNA: TGTGCCTGGAGTGCCCCTTGGACCCAGTACTTC; CDR3: CAWSAPWTQYF
size: many; J: TRBJ2-1; D: TRBD2; V: TRBV20-1; DNA: TGCAGTGCTAGAGACCCCGTTGGGGAGGGTTTCAATGAGCAGTTCTTC; CDR3: CSARDPVGEGFNEQFF
size: few; J: TRBJ2-7; D: TRBD1; V: TRBV18; DNA: TGTGCCAGCTCCCAGGACAGGGAACACGAGCAGTACTTC; CDR3: CASSQDREHEQYF
size: few; J: TRBJ1-6; D: TRBD1; V: TRBV7-9; DNA: TGTGCCAGCAGCGGAGACGGGACAGGGAATTCACCCCTCCACTTT; CDR3: CASSGDGTGNSPLHF
size: few; J: TRBJ1-5; D: TRBD1; V: TRBV12-3/TRBV12-4; DNA: TGTGCCAGCAGGTTCGACAGGGGGCGAAATCAGCCCCAGCATTTT; CDR3: CASRFDRGRNQPQHF
size: few; J: TRBJ2-5; D: NA; V: TRBV20-1; DNA: TGCAGTGCTACCAAATTGAGGGACAACCAAGAGACCCAGTACTTC; CDR3: CSATKLRDNQETQYF
size: NA; J: TRBJ1-4; D: NA; V: TRBV29-1; DNA: TGCAGCGCCCACGAACGGAGTAATGAAAAACTGTTTTTT; CDR3: CSAHERSNEKLFF
size: few; J: TRBJ2-3; D: NA; V: TRBV20-1; DNA: TGCAGTGCTTTGCTGCGGGACGTTAGCACAGATACGCAGTATTTT; CDR3: CSALLRDVSTDTQYF
size: NA; J: TRBJ1-3; D: NA; V: TRBV18; DNA: TGTGCCAGCTCACCACCGGGAGGGAACACCATATATTTT; CDR3: CASSPPGGNTIYF
size: NA; J: TRBJ2-1; D: NA; V: TRBV18; DNA: TGTGCCAGCTCACCTTTAGAGGGTGAGCAGTTCTTC; CDR3: CASSPLEGEQFF
size: NA; J: TRBJ1-2; D: NA; V: TRBV2; DNA: TGTGCCAGCAGTGTGGTGGGAAAGGGCTACACCTTC; CDR3: CASSVVGKGYTF
size: few; J: TRBJ2-1; D: TRBD2; V: TRBV20-1; DNA: TGCAGTGCTAGAGAGGAGGGGACTAGCTCCTACAATGAGCAGTTCTTC; CDR3: CSAREEGTSSYNEQFF
size: NA; J: TRBJ2-5; D: NA; V: TRBV10-3; DNA: TGTGCCATCAGTGGGGGCGGGGGCCCTCGAGAGACCCAGTACTTC; CDR3: CAISGGGGPRETQYF
size: NA; J: TRBJ2-2; D: TRBD2; V: TRBV5-1; DNA: TGCGCCAGCAGCCCACCCGGACTAGCGGGGACCGGGGAGCTGTTTTTT; CDR3: CASSPPGLAGTGELFF
size: NA; J: TRBJ1-5; D: TRBD1; V: TRBV27; DNA: TGTGCCAGCAGACAGGGGGCGAATCAGCCCCAGCATTTT; CDR3: CASRQGANQPQHF
size: few; J: TRBJ2-3; D: TRBD2; V: TRBV20-1; DNA: TGCAGTGCTAGAGAAATAGCGGGAGGGGAAGATACGCAGTATTTT; CDR3: CSAREIAGGEDTQYF
size: NA; J: TRBJ2-5; D: NA; V: TRBV4-2; DNA: TGTGCCAGCAGCCTGAACCGGGGGCCGGGAGAGACCCAGTACTTC; CDR3: CASSLNRGPGETQYF
size: NA; J: TRBJ2-1; D: TRBD1; V: TRBV7-2; DNA: TGTGCCAGCAGCCCGCAGACAGGGGCCGCCTACAATGAGCAGTTCTTC; CDR3: CASSPQTGAAYNEQFF
size: NA; J: TRBJ1-4; D: NA; V: TRBV14; DNA: TGTGCCAGCAGCTCGCCCAGGGGAGCTAATGAAAAACTGTTTTTT; CDR3: CASSSPRGANEKLFF
size: few; J: TRBJ2-1; D: NA; V: TRBV27; DNA: TGTGCCATCAGGAGTGCGGGCTACAATGAGCAGTTCTTC; CDR3: CAIRSAGYNEQFF
size: many; J: TRBJ1-5; D: NA; V: TRBV6-1; DNA: TGTGCCAGCAGTGAAGTTGGCAGCAATCAGCCCCAGCATTTT; CDR3: CASSEVGSNQPQHF
size: few; J: TRBJ2-7; D: TRBD1; V: TRBV5-1; DNA: TGCGCCAGCAGCTTGAACTCAGGACAGGGGTACTCCTACGAGCAGTACTTC; CDR3: CASSLNSGQGYSYEQYF
size: NA; J: TRBJ2-3; D: NA; V: TRBV12-3/TRBV12-4; DNA: TGTGCCAGCAGCCTGTCTATAGATACGCAGTATTTT; CDR3: CASSLSIDTQYF
size: NA; J: TRBJ2-7; D: TRBD2; V: TRBV12-3/TRBV12-4; DNA: TGTGCCAGCAGCCGACGAGCGGGAGGATCGGTCTACGAGCAGTACTTC; CDR3: CASSRRAGGSVYEQYF
size: NA; J: TRBJ2-3; D: NA; V: TRBV6-1; DNA: TGTGCCAGCAGGAGGGCTAGCGAGGCAGATACGCAGTATTTT; CDR3: CASRRASEADTQYF
size: NA; J: TRBJ1-1; D: TRBD1; V: TRBV5-5; DNA: TGTGCCAGCAGCTCGGGACAGGGCGGGAACACTGAAGCTTTCTTT; CDR3: CASSSGQGGNTEAFF
size: NA; J: TRBJ2-2; D: TRBD2; V: TRBV4-2; DNA: TGTGCCAGCAGCCAAGGGCGGGGGTTGAACACCGGGGAGCTGTTTTTT; CDR3: CASSQGRGLNTGELFF
size: NA; J: TRBJ2-1; D: NA; V: TRBV5-1; DNA: TGCGCCAGCAGCTTGGGGGTAGCATCCTCCTACAATGAGCAGTTCTTC; CDR3: CASSLGVASSYNEQFF
size: many; J: TRBJ1-2; D: NA; V: TRBV12-3/TRBV12-4; DNA: TGTGCCAGCAGTCCCACCTCAAGAGCTAACTATGGCTACACCTTC; CDR3: CASSPTSRANYGYTF
size: few; J: TRBJ2-1; D: NA; V: TRBV6-2/TRBV6-3; DNA: TGTGCCAGCAGTTCCAGTGAGATAGATGAGCAGTTCTTC; CDR3: CASSSSEIDEQFF
size: NA; J: TRBJ2-7; D: NA; V: TRBV5-1; DNA: TGCGCCAGCAGCGCGGGACGGCAATACGAGCAGTACTTC; CDR3: CASSAGRQYEQYF
size: many; J: TRBJ2-7; D: NA; V: TRBV5-1; DNA: TGCGCCAGCAGCTTGGACCTTAGACTCCCCCAGTACTTC; CDR3: CASSLDLRLPQYF
size: NA; J: TRBJ2-5; D: NA; V: TRBV14; DNA: TGTGCCAGCAGCCACACCAACCAAGAGACCCAGTACTTC; CDR3: CASSHTNQETQYF
size: NA; J: TRBJ1-5; D: NA; V: TRBV7-2; DNA: TGTGCCAGCAGCTTAGGAGTAGCAGGGTCTGGTCAGCCCCAGCATTTT; CDR3: CASSLGVAGSGQPQHF
size: NA; J: TRBJ2-1; D: NA; V: TRBV7-2; DNA: TGTGCCAGCAAAAAGGGGGGGTCCAACTACAATGAGCAGTTCTTC; CDR3: CASKKGGSNYNEQFF
size: NA; J: TRBJ2-2; D: TRBD2; V: TRBV29-1; DNA: TGCAGCGTTACGCCGACTAGCGGGAGAGGGGAGCTGTTTTTT; CDR3: CSVTPTSGRGELFF